This TCR beta chain was captured in a study of T-cell memory formation after mild COVID-19. This clonotype turned up a few times. Trimming took 4 bases from V and 0 from J, leaving 7 bases between them. The CDR3 consists of 14 residues. Germline CDR1 is SQVTM and CDR2 is ANQGSEA. MiXCR, applied by TCRdb to the 5' RACE reads, yields one record per CDR3 protein. The table records roughly 250,000 distinct CDR3 sequences, over 15% of them present only once. The chain carries TRBV29-1 and TRBJ2-6; no clear D gene. The TCR was taken from a man between 18 and 35 years old who had mild COVID-19 (a few samples of this study predate the infection). Cell type and time point are not known. Material for sequencing was PBMCs or a T cell subset sorted from them (not recorded which). DNA of the CDR3: TGCAGCGTTGCTGTGAACTCTGGGGCCAACGTCCTGACTTTC. This gives the protein CSVAVNSGANVLTF.